This T cell receptor (beta chain) came from a study of a mutant IDH1 vaccine in newly diagnosed glioma. V lost 4 bases and J 1 base, leaving 8 bases between the germline ends. This CDR3 is built from 13 residues. The V gene's germline CDR1 is SGHRS and CDR2 YFSETQ. Profiled with immunoSEQ multiplex PCR; TCRdb holds only in-frame clones, not every one. The table has around 33,000 clones, approximately 80% seen once; the top ten hold roughly 9%. General study results and limits: Changes to the top peripheral T cell clonotypes appeared unrelated to pseudoprogression.

The time point was: baseline, week 1 (first vaccination visit). Indicated treatment: pre-vaccination baseline after standard-of-care therapy. Diagnosis in the donors showed new WHO grade 3 or 4 astrocytomas that were IDH1-mutant and ATRX-lost. This clone appeared a single time. The target antigen is unknown. The TCR originated in a man aged 45 to 65 with glioma. Some clones in this sample may be carry-over from other donors' samples. V gene TRBV5-1 combines with J gene TRBJ1-1; no firm D call. Material: peripheral blood mononuclear cells (PBMCs), obtained from a glioma patient treated with radiotherapy, temozolomide or both. CDR3 bases: TGCGCCAGCAGCGGCGGTGGGAACACTGAAGCTTTCTTT. Protein: CASSGGGNTEAFF. The variable domain in full, with the rest retrieved from reference TRBV5-1 and TRBJ1-1, is KAGVTQTPRYLIKTRGQQVTLSCSPISGHRSVSWYQQTPGQGLQFLFEYFSETQRNKGNFPGRFSGRQFSNSRSEMNVSTLELGDSALYLCASSGGGNTEAFFGQGTRLTVV.